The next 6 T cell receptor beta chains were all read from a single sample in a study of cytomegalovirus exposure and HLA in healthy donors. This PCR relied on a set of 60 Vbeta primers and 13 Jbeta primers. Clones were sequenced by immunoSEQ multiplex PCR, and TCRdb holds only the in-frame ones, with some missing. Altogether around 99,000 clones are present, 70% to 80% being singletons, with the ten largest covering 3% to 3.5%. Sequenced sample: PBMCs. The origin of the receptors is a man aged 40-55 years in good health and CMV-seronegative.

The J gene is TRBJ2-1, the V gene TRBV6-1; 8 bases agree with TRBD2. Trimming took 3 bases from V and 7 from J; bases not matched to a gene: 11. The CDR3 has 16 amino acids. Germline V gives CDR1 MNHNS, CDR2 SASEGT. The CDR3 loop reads CASSETPGGAGNEQFF. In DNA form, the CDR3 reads TGTGCCAGCAGTGAGACACCCGGGGGGGCCGGAAATGAGCAGTTCTTC.

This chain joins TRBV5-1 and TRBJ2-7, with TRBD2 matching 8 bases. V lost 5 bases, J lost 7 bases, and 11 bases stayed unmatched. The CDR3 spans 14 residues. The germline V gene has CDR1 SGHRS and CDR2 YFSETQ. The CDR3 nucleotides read TGCGCCAGCAGTACCATAGCGGGAAGTAAAGAGCAGTACTTC. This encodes CASSTIAGSKEQYF.

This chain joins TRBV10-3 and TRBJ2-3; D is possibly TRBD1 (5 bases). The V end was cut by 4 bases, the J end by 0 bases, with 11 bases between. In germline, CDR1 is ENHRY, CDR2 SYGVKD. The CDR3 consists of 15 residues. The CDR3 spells CAISGGESSTDTQYF. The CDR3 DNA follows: TGTGCCATCAGTGGGGGCGAGAGTAGCACAGATACGCAGTATTTT.

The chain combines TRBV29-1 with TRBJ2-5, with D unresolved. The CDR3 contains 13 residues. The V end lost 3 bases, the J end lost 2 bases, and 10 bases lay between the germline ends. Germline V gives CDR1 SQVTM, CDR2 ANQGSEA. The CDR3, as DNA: TGCAGCGTTGACTGGTCGGGTCAAGAGACCCAGTACTTC. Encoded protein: CSVDWSGQETQYF.

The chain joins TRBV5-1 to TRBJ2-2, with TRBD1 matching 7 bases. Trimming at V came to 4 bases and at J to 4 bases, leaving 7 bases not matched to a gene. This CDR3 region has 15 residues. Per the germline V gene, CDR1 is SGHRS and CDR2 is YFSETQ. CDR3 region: CASSIDRAGTGELFF. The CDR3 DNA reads TGCGCCAGCAGCATTGACAGGGCGGGCACCGGGGAGCTGTTTTTT.

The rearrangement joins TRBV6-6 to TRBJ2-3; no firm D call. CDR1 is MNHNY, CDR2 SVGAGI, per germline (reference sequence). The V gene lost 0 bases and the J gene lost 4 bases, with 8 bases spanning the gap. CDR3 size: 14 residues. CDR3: CASSYSVFADTQYF. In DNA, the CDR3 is TGTGCCAGCAGTTACTCTGTCTTTGCAGATACGCAGTATTTT.